What follows are 7 T cell receptor beta chains derived from one specimen sequenced in a study of blood T cell repertoires in COVID-19. Here immunoSEQ multiplex PCR was the method, and the copy in TCRdb shows in-frame clones only, minus some. The sample carries roughly 210,000 clones, around 87% recorded once. The sequenced sample consisted of PBMCs or T cells enriched from blood (not recorded which). These receptors originate from a man under 40 in a cohort exposed to, infected with or recovered from COVID-19 (not recorded which).

The chain links TRBV14 to TRBJ2-1; 9 bases are a match to TRBD2. The CDR3 spans 13 residues. V was pared by 2 bases and J by 15 bases, with 8 bases of the junction left unmatched. In germline, CDR1 is SGHDN, CDR2 FVKESK. The chain's CDR3 is CASSQNPGTSLFF. CDR3 sequence (DNA): TGTGCCAGCAGCCAAAACCCCGGGACTAGCCTGTTCTTC. The complete variable domain, with remaining parts taken from reference TRBV14 and TRBJ2-1, reads EAGVTQFPSHSVIEKGQTVTLRCDPISGHDNLYWYRRVMGKEIKFLLHFVKESKQDESGMPNNRFLAERTGGTYSTLKVQPAELEDSGVYFCASSQNPGTSLFFGPGTRLTVL.

This chain joins TRBV20-1 and TRBJ2-4, with 9 bases lining up with TRBD2. The CDR3 contains 18 residues. The V gene's germline CDR1 is DFQATT and CDR2 SNEGSKA (reference sequence). V was pared by 3 bases and J by 0 bases, with 12 bases of the junction left unmatched. The CDR3 DNA reads as TGCAGTGCTAGTCACCTAGCGGGACTGGGTGGAGCCAAAAACATTCAGTACTTC. Its translation: CSASHLAGLGGAKNIQYF.

Only one count was recorded for this clone. The chain couples TRBV29-1 to TRBJ2-4; 7 bases align to TRBD2. The germline V gene has CDR1 SQVTM and CDR2 ANQGSEA. The CDR3 extends over 20 amino acids. The V and J ends lost 1 base and 4 bases, in that order; junction bases with no gene match: 22. The CDR3 is CSVEGHTNLAEHIDKNIQYF. CDR3 DNA: TGCAGCGTTGAAGGTCACACTAACCTAGCGGAGCATATAGATAAAAACATTCAGTACTTC.

The chain is built from TRBV25-1 and TRBJ2-7; 8 positions agree with TRBD1. The ends lost 2 bases at V and 7 bases at J; junction bases unmatched: 4. The CDR3 contains 13 residues. Looked up from germline, CDR1 is MGHDK and CDR2 is SYGVNS. CDR3 nucleotide sequence: TGTGCCAGCAGTGAACAGGGGGCTGGGGAGCAGTACTTC. Protein: CASSEQGAGEQYF.

The genes are TRBV7-9 and TRBJ1-1; a weak D match, TRBD1 (6 bases). CDR1 is SEHNR and CDR2 is FQNEAQ in the germline V gene (reference sequence). Trimming shortened V by 5 bases and J by 4 bases, and 14 bases separated the two germline ends. This CDR3 is built from 14 residues. The CDR3 region has the DNA TGTGCCAGCAGCCCAGCGGGGGCCGGCACTGAAGCTTTCTTT. Protein sequence: CASSPAGAGTEAFF.

The chain has TRBV11-2 and TRBJ2-7; 7 bases fit TRBD2. Unmatched junction bases numbered 10, after V lost 5 bases and J lost 3 bases. CDR3 length: 15 residues. The germline V gene encodes CDR1 SGHAT and CDR2 FQNNGV. The CDR3 DNA is TGTGCCAGCAGCGCCGGACTAGTCTCGGGCTACGAGCAGTACTTC. Amino acids: CASSAGLVSGYEQYF.

This chain joins TRBV4-2 and TRBJ2-7, with 7 bases that match TRBD1. V gave up 6 bases and J gave up 2 bases; unmatched junction bases: 7. The length of the CDR3 is 14 residues. CDR1 is LGHNA, CDR2 YNFKEQ, per germline. For the CDR3, the DNA is TGTGCCAGCAGTCGGGACAGCTATACCTACGAGCAGTACTTC. As protein: CASSRDSYTYEQYF.